This paragraph covers one T cell receptor (beta chain) sequence. The time point was: 2014-2015 season, pre-vaccination. The sample belongs to a study of follicular helper T cells after annual influenza vaccination. For the study at large: Across the 2013-2014, 2014-2015 and 2015-2016 vaccination seasons, some subjects were resampled.

Using immunoSEQ multiplex PCR, the repertoire was profiled, and TCRdb retains in-frame clones only, with some absent. Of some 30,000 clones detected, approximately 80% appear once; the ten largest clones hold about 1.2%. V lost 1 base, J lost 4 bases, and 8 bases lay in between. This CDR3 has 13 amino acids. Germline V gene lookup returns CDR1 SGHRS and CDR2 YFSETQ. This rearrangement joins TRBV5-1 to TRBJ2-5; no clear D. This material consisted of CXCR5+ CD38- circulating T follicular helper cells from blood, taken on the day of influenza vaccination. Subset described: circulating Tfh, non-naive CD4+CXCR5+PD-1+ (ICOS+CD38+ or ICOS-CD38-). The clonotype comes from an adult who received the influenza vaccine. This CDR3 reads CASSLSTIETQYF. Written as DNA, the CDR3 is TGCGCCAGCAGCTTGAGTACAATAGAGACCCAGTACTTC.